The entry that follows covers one TCR beta chain sequence. The sample belongs to a study of blood T cell repertoires in COVID-19. For the study at large: The United States, Italy and Spain supplied acute and convalescent COVID-19 samples.

Trimming stripped 7 bases from V and 8 bases from J, with 17 bases between. Germline assignment: CDR1 MGHDK and CDR2 SYGVNS. The CDR3 runs 13 residues. Produced via immunoSEQ multiplex PCR; TCRdb's table is partial and in-frame only. The repertoire holds 90,000 to 100,000 clones, with roughly 79% as singletons. This rearrangement joins TRBV25-1 to TRBJ1-2, with D uncertain. This sequence was found in a man in his sixties or seventies with acute or convalescent COVID-19. Sequenced sample: peripheral blood. The CDR3 spells CASKIQGAGGYTF. CDR3 in DNA: TGTGCCAGCAAAATACAAGGAGCCGGCGGCTACACCTTC.